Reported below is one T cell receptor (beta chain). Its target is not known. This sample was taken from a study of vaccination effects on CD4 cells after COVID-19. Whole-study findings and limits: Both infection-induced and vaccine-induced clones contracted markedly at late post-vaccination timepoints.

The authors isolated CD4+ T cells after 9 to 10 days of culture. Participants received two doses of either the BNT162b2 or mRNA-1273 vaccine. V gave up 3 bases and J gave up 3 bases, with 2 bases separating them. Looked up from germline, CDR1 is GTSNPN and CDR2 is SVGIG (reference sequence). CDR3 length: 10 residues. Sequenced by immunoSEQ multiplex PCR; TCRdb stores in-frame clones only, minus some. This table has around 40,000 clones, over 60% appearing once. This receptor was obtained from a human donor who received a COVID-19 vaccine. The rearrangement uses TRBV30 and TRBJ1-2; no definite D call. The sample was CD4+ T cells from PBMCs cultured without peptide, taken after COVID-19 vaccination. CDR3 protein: CAWRDYGYTF. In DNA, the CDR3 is TGTGCCTGGAGAGACTATGGCTACACCTTC.